The 22 T cell receptor beta chains below all came from one sample that was sequenced in a study of CD8 T cells in ankylosing spondylitis. Via MiXCR, TCRdb re-called the 5' RACE reads, giving one row per CDR3 protein. The repertoire holds 150,000 to 200,000 distinct CDR3 sequences, with about 20% as singletons. Specimen: blood, either unsorted or a sorted T cell fraction (not recorded which). Receptors originate from a male donor between 5 and 29 years old with ankylosing spondylitis or in good health (not recorded which).

Many counts were recorded for this clonotype. The chain is built from TRBV7-2 and TRBJ2-5; TRBD1 agrees at 8 bases. This CDR3 contains 13 residues. Germline-derived CDR1 and CDR2 are SGHTA and FQGNSA. Unmatched junction bases numbered 4, after V lost 4 bases and J lost 6 bases. CDR3 nucleotides: TGTGCCAGCAGCTGGGACAGGAAGAAGACCCAGTACTTC. Amino acids: CASSWDRKKTQYF.

The table lists this clonotype with many counts. As DNA, the CDR3 is TGCGCCAGCACACAGGACAGGGTTACCGATGAGCAGTTCTTC. This translates into CASTQDRVTDEQFF. The rearrangement uses TRBV5-1 and TRBJ2-1; TRBD1 matches 8 bases. Germline lookup yields CDR1 SGHRS and CDR2 YFSETQ. The CDR3 consists of 14 residues. The ends lost 6 bases at V and 8 bases at J; junction bases unmatched: 10. The full variable domain, its missing parts supplied by reference TRBV5-1 and TRBJ2-1, is KAGVTQTPRYLIKTRGQQVTLSCSPISGHRSVSWYQQTPGQGLQFLFEYFSETQRNKGNFPGRFSGRQFSNSRSEMNVSTLELGDSALYLCASTQDRVTDEQFFGPGTRLTVL.

This clonotype was observed many times. The CDR3 reads CASAVSGELFF. The CDR3 DNA follows: TGTGCCTCAGCAGTTTCCGGGGAGCTGTTTTTT. J is TRBJ2-2 and V is TRBV5-5, with no clear D. The germline gives CDR1 SGHKS, CDR2 YYEKEE (reference sequence). This CDR3 is built from 11 residues. Trimming took off 10 bases at V and 6 bases at J, with 10 bases between the two ends.

This clonotype was counted ten times or more. V and J are TRBV5-1 and TRBJ1-5; the match to TRBD1 covers 7 bases. This CDR3 is built from 13 residues. Germline V gene data show CDR1 as SGHRS and CDR2 as YFSETQ. The trim removed 5 bases at V and 5 bases at J, leaving 4 bases unmatched. The CDR3 DNA reads as TGCGCCAGCAGGGGGACAGAGGATCAGCCCCAGCATTTT. Its protein product is CASRGTEDQPQHF.

This clonotype was observed a few times. The chain has TRBV19 and TRBJ1-2; perhaps TRBD1 as D (6 bases). V was trimmed by 10 bases and J by 2 bases, leaving 14 bases between them. Germline V gene sequence: CDR1 LNHDA, CDR2 SQIVND (reference sequence). The length of the CDR3 is 13 residues. The CDR3, as DNA: TGTGCCACTACGAGGGGGGGGAACTATGGCTACACCTTC. This sequence encodes CATTRGGNYGYTF.

At least ten counts were recorded for this clonotype. The chain links TRBV7-9 to TRBJ1-2; 7 nucleotides match TRBD1. The germline CDR1 and CDR2 sequences are SEHNR and FQNEAQ (reference sequence). J lost 3 bases, V lost 1 base, and 2 bases had no gene match. This CDR3 contains 14 residues. CDR3 in DNA: TGTGCCAGCAGCTTAGGGGACAGCTACTATGGCTACACCTTC. Translating gives CASSLGDSYYGYTF.

The table lists this clonotype with many counts. The chain combines TRBV6-2 or TRBV6-3 with TRBJ2-7, with D possibly being TRBD2 (5 bases). V lost 7 bases and J 5 bases, leaving 15 bases between the germline ends. The CDR3 has 13 amino acids. Germline V gene data show CDR1 as MNHEY and CDR2 as SVGEGT. The CDR3 sequence is CASKDGNDDEQYF. The CDR3 nucleotides are TGTGCCAGCAAGGACGGGAATGATGACGAGCAGTACTTC.

This clonotype was observed at least ten times. The chain couples TRBV6-1 to TRBJ1-4; D is ambiguous. The CDR3 extends over 13 amino acids. V was shortened by 3 bases and J by 5 bases, with 7 bases between the two germline ends. Looked up from germline, CDR1 is MNHNS and CDR2 is SASEGT. In nucleotides, the CDR3 is TGTGCCAGCAGTGAGAAGCAGAATGAAAAACTGTTTTTT. Its translation is CASSEKQNEKLFF.

This clonotype was counted ten times or more. J is TRBJ1-5 and V is TRBV2, with 9 nucleotides matching TRBD1. Trimming removed 6 bases from V and 4 bases from J; junction bases left unmatched: 7. This CDR3 is built from 15 residues. Germline CDR1 and CDR2: SNHLY and FYNNEI. CDR3 sequence (DNA): TGTGCCAGCAGCGCCACCGGGACAGGGAATCAGCCCCAGCATTTT. Encoded protein: CASSATGTGNQPQHF.

This clonotype was seen at least ten times. The gene calls are TRBV5-1 and TRBJ2-2, with unresolved D. The CDR3 runs 17 residues. Per germline, CDR1 SGHRS and CDR2 YFSETQ. The V end lost 4 bases, the J end lost 1 base, and 17 bases lay between the germline ends. This CDR3 reads CASSPPVVLKNTGELFF. The CDR3 coding sequence is TGCGCCAGCAGCCCCCCGGTCGTGCTTAAGAACACCGGGGAGCTGTTTTTT.

Many counts were recorded for this clonotype. The genes are TRBV9 and TRBJ1-6; D is possibly TRBD1 (6 bases). Germline loops: CDR1 SGDLS, CDR2 YYNGEE. The CDR3 is 14 residues long. V was shortened by 2 bases and J by 7 bases, with 10 bases between the two germline ends. Here the CDR3 reads CASSVQGSNSPLHF. The CDR3 DNA reads as TGTGCCAGCAGCGTGCAGGGGTCGAATTCACCCCTCCACTTT.

There are many counts of this clonotype. This rearrangement joins TRBV11-3 to TRBJ2-5; D possibly corresponds to TRBD2 (6 bases). Germline CDR1 SGHNT, CDR2 YENEEA. The V end lost 5 bases, the J end lost 4 bases, and 11 bases lay between the germline ends. The CDR3 loop spans 13 amino acids. CDR3 amino acids: CASSVDYTETQYF. The CDR3 DNA sequence: TGTGCCAGCAGCGTGGACTATACAGAGACCCAGTACTTC.

In this sample, this clonotype turned up many times. V is TRBV7-2 and J is TRBJ2-3; the D gene is possibly TRBD2 (5 bases). Germline V gene data show CDR1 as SGHTA and CDR2 as FQGNSA. The CDR3 has 16 amino acids. The V end lost 0 bases, the J end lost 10 bases, and 20 bases lay between the germline ends. DNA of the CDR3: TGTGCCAGCAGCTTAGCCGGCAACCCCTCTCCCGGGGCGCAGTATTTT. Its translation is CASSLAGNPSPGAQYF.

At least ten counts were recorded for this clonotype. The chain recombines TRBV6-4 with TRBJ1-1; perhaps TRBD1 as D (5 bases). This CDR3 comprises 13 residues. The germline V gene has CDR1 MRHNA and CDR2 SNTAGT. V gave up 2 bases and J gave up 1 base, with 5 bases separating them. CDR3 amino acids: CASSDGGNTEAFF. As DNA, the CDR3 is TGTGCCAGCAGTGACGGGGGGAACACTGAAGCTTTCTTT.

There are many counts of this clonotype. The chain carries TRBV12-3 or TRBV12-4 and TRBJ2-3; TRBD2 might be the D (6 bases). The CDR3 spans 14 residues. The V end lost 9 bases, the J end lost 4 bases, and 17 bases lay between the germline ends. The CDR3 loop reads CASHAREAPDTQYF. The DNA for the CDR3 is TGTGCCAGTCACGCGAGGGAGGCACCAGATACGCAGTATTTT.

This clonotype was counted at least ten times. J is TRBJ2-3 and V is TRBV6-6; 7 positions match TRBD1. Unmatched junction bases numbered 17, after V lost 11 bases and J lost 6 bases. The germline V gene encodes CDR1 MNHNY and CDR2 SVGAGI (reference sequence). The CDR3 loop spans 15 amino acids. CDR3 coding DNA: TGTGCCGGCGCTGCTGTGGGGACAGCGATCGATACGCAGTATTTT. Protein: CAGAAVGTAIDTQYF.

This clonotype was detected only a few times. The J gene is TRBJ2-3, the V gene TRBV6-5; TRBD1 is a possible D gene (5 bases). Germline CDR1 reads MNHEY; CDR2 reads SVGAGI. The CDR3 spans 15 residues. Trimming cost V 2 bases and J 3 bases, with 12 bases left between them. Here the CDR3 DNA reads TGTGCCAGCAGTTACGGACACCCGATGACAGATACGCAGTATTTT. It is translated as CASSYGHPMTDTQYF.

This clonotype has at least ten counts. The chain recombines TRBV12-3 or TRBV12-4 with TRBJ2-2, with 9 positions matching TRBD2. V shed 10 bases, J shed 4 bases, and the junction held 10 bases outside the gene matches. CDR3 length equals 15 residues. The CDR3 here is CATERGGAVTGELFF. The CDR3 DNA reads as TGTGCCACCGAACGCGGGGGGGCGGTCACCGGGGAGCTGTTTTTT.

This clonotype was detected ten times or more. The chain links TRBV12-3 or TRBV12-4 to TRBJ1-5; the D gene is possibly TRBD1 (6 bases). This CDR3 contains 14 residues. V was shortened by 6 bases and J by 6 bases, with 15 bases between the two germline ends. The CDR3 is CASSPQGGGQPQHF. The CDR3 nucleotides are TGTGCCAGCAGCCCTCAGGGAGGGGGTCAGCCCCAGCATTTT.

This clonotype was detected ten times or more. CDR3 region: CASSRLAATGELFF. The CDR3 nucleotides read TGTGCCAGCAGCAGACTAGCGGCCACCGGGGAGCTGTTTTTT. The chain employs TRBV12-3 or TRBV12-4 and TRBJ2-2; 9 bases are shared with TRBD2. The CDR3 runs to 14 residues. The J segment lost 4 bases and the V segment lost 6 bases, leaving 3 bases of the junction unmatched.

In its sample, this clonotype was seen many times. As DNA, the CDR3 is TGCAGCGCAGGGTGGCACACTGCGAACACCGGGGAGCTGTTTTTT. Amino acids: CSAGWHTANTGELFF. The chain recombines TRBV29-1 with TRBJ2-2, with a weak D call TRBD1 (5 bases). Germline V gene lookup returns CDR1 SQVTM and CDR2 ANQGSEA. CDR3 size: 15 residues. V was shortened by 7 bases and J by 0 bases, with 15 bases between the two germline ends.

In this sample, this clonotype turned up many times. The chain recombines TRBV6-5 with TRBJ2-1; 13 positions agree with TRBD2. The CDR3 has 16 residues. The V and J ends lost 4 bases and 7 bases, in that order; junction bases with no gene match: 7. The germline V gene has CDR1 MNHEY and CDR2 SVGAGI. DNA of the CDR3: TGTGCCAGCAGTTTTCGGACTAGCGGGAGATTGAATGAGCAGTTCTTC. Residues: CASSFRTSGRLNEQFF.